These 6 T cell receptor beta chains share one sample of origin, sequenced in a study of blood T cell repertoires in COVID-19. TCRdb's copy holds only in-frame clones and misses some; the assay was immunoSEQ multiplex PCR. The repertoire holds about 100,000 clones, with approximately 91% as singletons. Sequenced input: peripheral blood. These receptors originate from a middle-aged man with active COVID-19.

V gene TRBV5-6 combines with J gene TRBJ2-5; perhaps TRBD2 as D (7 bases). CDR1 and CDR2 (germline): SGHDT, YYEEEE. This CDR3 is built from 14 residues. Trimming shortened V by 1 base and J by 4 bases, and 11 bases separated the two germline ends. CDR3 bases: TGTGCCAGCAGCTTGTGGGGGGGCGTAGAGACCCAGTACTTC. This translates into CASSLWGGVETQYF.

This clone was detected a few times. This sequence joins TRBV19 and TRBJ1-5; D perhaps matches TRBD1 (6 bases). This CDR3 contains 15 residues. Germline-derived CDR1 and CDR2 are LNHDA and SQIVND (reference sequence). Trimming shortened V by 5 bases and J by 5 bases, and 16 bases separated the two germline ends. CDR3 sequence: CASSLRGGADQPQHF. DNA of the CDR3: TGTGCCAGTAGTCTAAGGGGGGGGGCCGATCAGCCCCAGCATTTT.

This sequence joins TRBV6-5 and TRBJ2-7, with 7 bases aligning to TRBD1. The CDR3 consists of 13 residues. With 8 bases clipped from V and 3 bases from J, the junction kept 7 bases outside the gene matches. Germline V CDR1 and CDR2: MNHEY, SVGAGI. The CDR3 loop reads CASWIGGVYEQYF. For the CDR3, the DNA is TGTGCCAGCTGGATAGGGGGCGTCTACGAGCAGTACTTC.

The chain carries TRBV7-9 and TRBJ2-1; 7 bases agree with TRBD1. With 4 bases clipped from V and 0 bases from J, the junction kept 3 bases outside the gene matches. The germline CDR1 and CDR2 sequences are SEHNR and FQNEAQ (reference sequence). The CDR3 runs 15 residues. The chain's CDR3 is CASSSDRSSYNEQFF. CDR3 DNA: TGTGCCAGCAGCTCGGACAGGAGCTCCTACAATGAGCAGTTCTTC.

The rearrangement links TRBV5-1 to TRBJ1-4; 7 bases are a match to TRBD1. There are 16 residues in the CDR3. Looked up from germline, CDR1 is SGHRS and CDR2 is YFSETQ. After removal of 0 bases from V and 4 bases from J, the junction contained 6 bases not matched to a gene. The CDR3 region is CASSLGLQGFNEKLFF. The CDR3 region has the DNA TGCGCCAGCAGCTTGGGTTTACAGGGGTTTAATGAAAAACTGTTTTTT. The complete variable domain, with remaining parts taken from reference TRBV5-1 and TRBJ1-4, reads KAGVTQTPRYLIKTRGQQVTLSCSPISGHRSVSWYQQTPGQGLQFLFEYFSETQRNKGNFPGRFSGRQFSNSRSEMNVSTLELGDSALYLCASSLGLQGFNEKLFFGSGTQLSVL.

CDR3 protein: CASSYSAGSYEQYF. The CDR3 DNA reads as TGTGCCAGCAGTTACTCGGCAGGATCGTACGAGCAGTACTTC. V is TRBV6-5 and J is TRBJ2-7, with no clear D. The CDR3 runs to 14 residues. Trimming took off 0 bases at V and 4 bases at J, with 10 bases between the two ends. Germline CDR1 and CDR2: MNHEY and SVGAGI.